Below are 21 T cell receptor beta chains sequenced from a single sample in a study of blood T cell repertoires in COVID-19. Libraries were prepared by immunoSEQ multiplex PCR; TCRdb keeps only in-frame clonotypes and omits some of them. Found here are a few hundred thousand clones, around nine tenths of them singletons; the top ten hold about 7%. The sequenced material came from peripheral blood. All receptors come from a woman in her sixties or seventies with COVID-19, enrolled during active disease.

This chain uses TRBV18 with TRBJ1-1; 7 bases are shared with TRBD1. V dropped 3 bases and J dropped 3; count of bases not matched to a gene: 4. The CDR3 runs 14 residues. CDR1 and CDR2 from the germline V gene are KGHSH and LQKENI. CDR3 loop: CASSPQTGHTEAFF. The CDR3 nucleotides are TGTGCCAGCTCACCCCAGACAGGGCACACTGAAGCTTTCTTT.

V is TRBV30 and J is TRBJ1-5; D ambiguous. Germline V gene data show CDR1 as GTSNPN and CDR2 as SVGIG (reference sequence). The CDR3 loop spans 13 amino acids. The V gene lost 4 bases and the J gene lost 2 bases, with 9 bases spanning the gap. The CDR3 DNA is TGTGCCTGGACAGGCTCTGGCAATCAGCCCCAGCATTTT. Translation: CAWTGSGNQPQHF.

The chain uses TRBV3-1 (or the pseudogene TRBV3-2) and TRBJ1-5, with no clear D. The germline V gene encodes CDR1 LGHDT and CDR2 YNNKEL (reference sequence). V was clipped by 1 base and J by 4 bases, with 8 bases between them. This CDR3 region has 14 residues. This chain's CDR3 is CASSQAVANQPQHF. CDR3 bases: TGTGCCAGCAGCCAAGCTGTGGCAAATCAGCCCCAGCATTTT.

This chain uses TRBV30 with TRBJ1-5; possibly TRBD1 for D (6 bases). The CDR3 sequence is 13 residues long. In germline, CDR1 is GTSNPN, CDR2 SVGIG (reference sequence). V was clipped by 1 base and J by 7 bases, with 11 bases between them. In DNA, the CDR3 is TGTGCCTGGAGTGGGGGGGGCCAACAGCCCCAGCATTTT. As protein: CAWSGGGQQPQHF.

The gene calls are TRBV7-3 and TRBJ2-3; 9 nucleotides line up with TRBD2. The J segment lost 4 bases and the V segment lost 5 bases, leaving 10 bases of the junction unmatched. CDR1 and CDR2 (germline): SGHTA, FQGTGA. This CDR3 has 16 amino acids. CDR3 nucleotides: TGTGCCAGCAGCGGGGGGACTAGCCGTTTCCCAGATACGCAGTATTTT. This gives the protein CASSGGTSRFPDTQYF.

This clone was found once. The genes are TRBV12-5 and TRBJ1-1; D ambiguous. This CDR3 is built from 14 residues. Trimming removed 5 bases from V and 5 bases from J, with 15 bases in between. Germline assignment: CDR1 LGHNT and CDR2 FRNRAP. This CDR3 reads CASGPEAGFTEAFF. In DNA, the CDR3 is TGTGCTAGTGGTCCCGAGGCGGGGTTTACTGAAGCTTTCTTT.

V usage is TRBV6-5 and J usage is TRBJ2-7; 9 bases are shared with TRBD1. Germline V gene lookup returns CDR1 MNHEY and CDR2 SVGAGI. V dropped 4 bases and J dropped 2; count of bases not matched to a gene: 6. This CDR3 comprises 15 residues. CDR3 nucleotides: TGTGCCAGCAGTTCGGGACAGGGCACACCCTACGAGCAGTACTTC. The encoded protein is CASSSGQGTPYEQYF.

The chain recombines TRBV5-4 with TRBJ1-6, with D maybe TRBD1 (6 bases). Trimming removed 4 bases at V and 7 bases at J, with 12 bases between. The CDR3 sequence is 14 residues long. Germline V gives CDR1 SGHNT, CDR2 YYREEE (reference sequence). The CDR3 sequence is CASSRSRGNSPLHF. DNA of the CDR3: TGTGCCAGCAGCCGCAGCAGGGGCAATTCACCCCTCCACTTT.

The J gene is TRBJ2-1, the V gene TRBV7-2; TRBD2 aligns across 9 bases. CDR1 is SGHTA and CDR2 is FQGNSA in the germline V gene. Unmatched junction bases numbered 6, after V lost 5 bases and J lost 4 bases. This CDR3 spans 15 amino acids. CDR3 bases: TGTGCCAGCAGCGCGACTAGCGGAGTTTACAATGAGCAGTTCTTC. This encodes CASSATSGVYNEQFF. Based on the CDR3 plus reference TRBV7-2 and TRBJ2-1, the full variable domain is GAGVSQSPSNKVTEKGKDVELRCDPISGHTALYWYRQSLGQGLEFLIYFQGNSAPDKSGLPSDRFSAERTGGSVSTLTIQRTQQEDSAVYLCASSATSGVYNEQFFGPGTRLTVL.

The chain uses TRBV2 and TRBJ1-1; 10 bases are shared with TRBD1. The junction had 6 bases not matched to a gene; V was cut back by 2 bases and J by 6 bases. The CDR3 is 15 residues long. Looked up from germline, CDR1 is SNHLY and CDR2 is FYNNEI. The CDR3 bases are TGTGCCAGCAGTGAATTTCGACAGGGGGCCCCTGAAGCTTTCTTT. Translated: CASSEFRQGAPEAFF.

This chain uses TRBV2 with TRBJ2-5; 8 nucleotides match TRBD2. The ends lost 2 bases at V and 3 bases at J; junction bases unmatched: 2. The CDR3 length is 14 residues. Per germline, CDR1 SNHLY and CDR2 FYNNEI. CDR3 region: CASSEIAGKETQYF. The CDR3 nucleotides are TGTGCCAGCAGTGAAATAGCGGGAAAAGAGACCCAGTACTTC.

The chain joins TRBV13 to TRBJ1-4; D gene unclear. Trimming took 4 bases from V and 2 from J, leaving 8 bases between them. This CDR3 has 14 amino acids. Germline-derived CDR1 and CDR2 are PRHDT and FYEKMQ (reference sequence). The CDR3 loop reads CASSSGMTNEKLFF. Written as DNA, the CDR3 is TGTGCCAGCAGCTCGGGGATGACTAATGAAAAACTGTTTTTT.

The count of this clone is one. The chain links TRBV4-1 to TRBJ2-7; TRBD2 matches 12 bases. This CDR3 comprises 16 residues. Germline lookup yields CDR1 MGHRA and CDR2 YSYEKL. The V segment lost 3 bases and the J segment 4 bases; nucleotides outside the gene matches: 7. CDR3 region: CASSQETSGGMYEQYF. CDR3 DNA sequence: TGCGCCAGCAGCCAGGAGACTAGCGGGGGTATGTACGAGCAGTACTTC.

The chain has TRBV27 and TRBJ2-1; 12 positions agree with TRBD1. The germline gives CDR1 MNHEY, CDR2 SMNVEV (reference sequence). The CDR3 spans 14 residues. The V gene end was trimmed by 5 bases and the J gene end by 9 bases; junction bases not matched to a gene: 5. The CDR3 DNA sequence: TGTGCCAGCAGTCCCCGGGACAGGGGGCGTGAGCAGTTCTTC. Translated, it gives CASSPRDRGREQFF.

In its sample, this clone was seen once. The V gene is TRBV2, the J gene TRBJ2-2, with D perhaps TRBD1 (5 bases). Germline loops: CDR1 SNHLY, CDR2 FYNNEI. V shed 3 bases and J shed 0 bases, with 8 bases lying between them. The CDR3 has 15 residues. The CDR3 region is CASSEETANTGELFF. As DNA, the CDR3 is TGTGCCAGCAGTGAGGAGACAGCGAACACCGGGGAGCTGTTTTTT.

The chain links TRBV19 to TRBJ2-3, with a weak D call TRBD2 (7 bases). CDR1 is LNHDA and CDR2 is SQIVND in the germline V gene (reference sequence). The V gene lost 5 bases and the J gene lost 0 bases, with 24 bases spanning the gap. The CDR3 is made up of 19 amino acids. Written as DNA, the CDR3 is TGTGCCAGTAGTCCAGGAAGGCTTAGGGGGGGGCCTAGCACAGATACGCAGTATTTT. Translated: CASSPGRLRGGPSTDTQYF.

The chain carries TRBV3-1 (or the pseudogene TRBV3-2) and TRBJ2-7; D may be TRBD1 (6 bases). The CDR3 spans 15 residues. Germline V gene data show CDR1 as LGHDT and CDR2 as YNNKEL (reference sequence). V was clipped by 1 base and J by 3 bases, with 13 bases between them. The DNA for the CDR3 is TGTGCCAGCAGCCAAGGGGCAGGGGCCAACTACGAGCAGTACTTC. The encoded protein is CASSQGAGANYEQYF.

The gene calls are TRBV7-8 and TRBJ1-5; D is undetermined. The germline V gene encodes CDR1 SGHVS and CDR2 FQNEAQ. The CDR3 extends over 15 amino acids. V lost 5 bases to trimming and J lost 0 bases, with 11 bases between them. Here the CDR3 reads CASSQGRDSNQPQHF. CDR3 bases: TGTGCCAGCAGCCAAGGGAGGGATAGCAATCAGCCCCAGCATTTT.

The CDR3 coding sequence is TGTGCCAGCAGCGGACAGGGGCGCCGGGGTGCTAGCACAGATACGCAGTATTTT. Protein sequence: CASSGQGRRGASTDTQYF. The rearrangement uses TRBV5-4 and TRBJ2-3, with 9 bases aligning to TRBD1. Germline V gene sequence: CDR1 SGHNT, CDR2 YYREEE (reference sequence). V was pared by 4 bases and J by 0 bases, with 12 bases of the junction left unmatched. This CDR3 region has 18 residues.

The chain is built from TRBV11-3 and TRBJ1-1; 7 bases are a match to TRBD1. The CDR3 is made up of 14 amino acids. Trimming at V came to 5 bases and at J to 7 bases, leaving 10 bases not matched to a gene. The germline V gene encodes CDR1 SGHNT and CDR2 YENEEA. The CDR3 is CASSPNPGQLEAFF. DNA of the CDR3: TGTGCCAGCAGCCCTAATCCGGGACAGCTTGAAGCTTTCTTT.

The rearrangement links TRBV12-3 or TRBV12-4 to TRBJ1-2; D ambiguous. Trimming took off 7 bases at V and 4 bases at J, with 13 bases between the two ends. The CDR3 is 13 amino acids. Written as DNA, the CDR3 is TGTGCCAGCAATCCACTACCCACCTATGGCTACACCTTC. Translated: CASNPLPTYGYTF.